The clone carrying this TCR beta chain appeared a single time. The antigen remains unidentified. The sample is drawn from a study of T cell responses to AZD1222 COVID-19 vaccine. At the level of the study: Recipients boosted at about 4 weeks or about 12 weeks are pooled.

Whole-study findings and limits: At study baseline, merely six AZD1222 recipients were seropositive.

Libraries were prepared by immunoSEQ multiplex PCR; TCRdb keeps only in-frame clonotypes and omits some of them. The sample has 170,000 or so clones; around 87% are singletons. The TCR originated in an adult in good health. The source material was peripheral blood, sampled on day 0 of AZD1222 vaccination.

The CDR3 DNA reads as TGTGCCAGCAGCTCAAGACAGGACTATGGCTACACCTTC. Encoded protein: CASSSRQDYGYTF. The J gene is TRBJ1-2, the V gene TRBV9, with D possibly matching TRBD1 (6 bases). This CDR3 is 13 amino acids long. CDR1 is SGDLS and CDR2 is YYNGEE in the germline V gene. Trimming removed 4 bases from V and 3 bases from J, with 10 bases in between.